This T cell receptor (beta chain) was documented in a study of blood T cell repertoires in COVID-19. On the study more broadly: COVID-19 samples from acute and convalescent phases originated in the United States, Italy and Spain.

Methods used by the authors: Amplified reference gene primers provided the basis for estimating nucleated cell counts. Sequenced by immunoSEQ multiplex PCR; TCRdb stores in-frame clones only, minus some. The V and J calls and the clone size are those of that table, but D and trimming were determined from the DNA. The sample shows 150,000 to 200,000 clones, around 80% of them seen only once. CDR1 is SNHLY and CDR2 is FYNNEI in the germline V gene. Trimming left V 2 bases short and J 7 bases short, with 9 bases between. The CDR3 covers 13 residues. Sample: peripheral blood. This chain uses TRBV2 with TRBJ1-5; D possibly corresponds to TRBD1 (6 bases). The receptor was isolated from a human donor in a cohort sampled during active COVID-19. The CDR3 sequence: CASSEFGGQPQHF. The CDR3 DNA follows: TGTGCCAGCAGTGAATTTGGGGGCCAGCCCCAGCATTTT.